This record covers a single T cell receptor beta chain. The data stem from a study of cytomegalovirus exposure and HLA in healthy donors. With V trimmed by 0 bases and J by 3 bases, 5 bases remained unmatched. This CDR3 is 16 amino acids long. Looked up from germline, CDR1 is SGDLS and CDR2 is YYNGEE. Healthy bone marrow donors made up the cohort. Vbeta (60) and Jbeta (13) primers were used in the PCR. TCRdb's copy holds only in-frame clones and misses some; the assay was immunoSEQ multiplex PCR. The sample includes around 100,000 clones, 79% of them seen just once. Sequenced: PBMCs. This clonotype was obtained from a middle-aged woman in good health and CMV-seronegative. The chain joins TRBV9 to TRBJ2-2; 7 bases match TRBD2. The DNA for the CDR3 is TGTGCCAGCAGCGTAGGGGTTGGGGGGGACACCGGGGAGCTGTTTTTT. This translates into CASSVGVGGDTGELFF.